A single sample gave rise to the 19 T cell receptor beta chains below, sequenced in a study of CD8 T cells in ankylosing spondylitis. A single record per CDR3 protein comes from TCRdb applying MiXCR to the 5' RACE reads. This table has 180,000 or so distinct CDR3 sequences, roughly 12% appearing once. The specimen was blood, either unsorted or a sorted T cell fraction (not recorded which). Receptor source: a male donor with ankylosing spondylitis or in good health (not recorded which).

A remark on this clonotype: This may be a read error, as it is one base from a much larger clone. CDR3 nucleotides: TGTGCCAGCAGTCCCCCGGGGCGGGGTATGGGTACGCAGTATTTT. It codes for CASSPPGRGMGTQYF. V and J are TRBV6-1 and TRBJ2-3; perhaps TRBD2 as D (6 bases). This CDR3 comprises 15 residues. CDR1 MNHNS and CDR2 SASEGT come from the germline V gene. The V and J ends lost 5 bases and 8 bases respectively, with 20 bases between them.

This clonotype was observed at least ten times. The chain joins TRBV3-1 to TRBJ2-7; tentative D call: TRBD2 (5 bases). Germline assignment: CDR1 LGHDT and CDR2 YNNKEL (reference sequence). V lost 0 bases and J lost 5, with 14 bases in between. The CDR3 extends over 15 amino acids. The CDR3 sequence is CASSQESGGDDEQYF. The CDR3 DNA is TGTGCCAGCAGCCAAGAATCCGGAGGTGACGACGAGCAGTACTTC.

The gene calls are TRBV11-2 and TRBJ2-1, with TRBD2 matching 8 bases. CDR1 and CDR2 (germline): SGHAT, FQNNGV. The V segment lost 4 bases and the J segment 9 bases; nucleotides outside the gene matches: 11. CDR3 length equals 15 residues. The chain's CDR3 is CASSSALSGGGEQFF. The CDR3 bases are TGTGCCAGCAGCTCCGCTTTGAGCGGGGGCGGTGAGCAGTTCTTC.

The sample holds a few counts of this clonotype. V usage is TRBV4-3 and J usage is TRBJ2-2; 11 bases are shared with TRBD2. The ends lost 4 bases at V and 0 bases at J; junction bases unmatched: 1. The CDR3 runs to 16 residues. Germline V CDR1 and CDR2: LGHNA, YSLEER. CDR3 DNA sequence: TGCGCCAGCAGCCTACTAGCGGGGGCGAACACCGGGGAGCTGTTTTTT. Translated: CASSLLAGANTGELFF.

This clonotype was counted at least ten times. The chain joins TRBV12-3 or TRBV12-4 to TRBJ2-1, with a possible D match to TRBD2 (6 bases). V lost 1 base and J 3 bases, leaving 13 bases between the germline ends. The CDR3 consists of 16 residues. CDR3 bases: TGTGCCAGCAGTTTAGGAGCCGGGGGAGGCTACAATGAGCAGTTCTTC. Encoded protein: CASSLGAGGGYNEQFF.

This clonotype showed up many times. V gene TRBV3-1 combines with J gene TRBJ2-7; D possibly corresponds to TRBD2 (5 bases). The CDR3 runs to 14 residues. The germline V and J ends were trimmed by 1 base and 6 bases, with 13 bases remaining between them. Germline lookup yields CDR1 LGHDT and CDR2 YNNKEL (reference sequence). CDR3 sequence (DNA): TGTGCCAGCAGCCAAGTGAGACTACGGGGCGAGCAGTACTTC. Its protein is CASSQVRLRGEQYF.

This clonotype was seen once. This chain's CDR3 is CASSQEQSRIGQGAVITNEKLFF. The CDR3 region has the DNA TGCGCCAGCAGCCAAGAACAATCCAGGATCGGACAGGGGGCTGTAATAACTAATGAAAAACTGTTTTTT. V is TRBV4-1 and J is TRBJ1-4, with 11 bases matching TRBD1. Germline CDR1 is MGHRA and CDR2 is YSYEKL. J lost 1 base, V lost 0 bases, and 19 bases had no gene match. CDR3 size: 23 residues.

The table lists this clonotype with many counts. The chain uses TRBV2 and TRBJ1-1, with D unclear. The germline gives CDR1 SNHLY, CDR2 FYNNEI. The V end was cut by 2 bases, the J end by 4 bases, with 8 bases between. This CDR3 contains 13 residues. CDR3 loop: CASSERQTTEAFF. CDR3 bases: TGTGCCAGCAGTGAAAGGCAGACCACTGAAGCTTTCTTT.

This clonotype was observed a handful of times. CDR3 in DNA: TGTGCCAGCAGCTGGACAGGGACCCAAGAGACCCAGTACTTC. Its protein is CASSWTGTQETQYF. The chain joins TRBV5-4 to TRBJ2-5; 8 nucleotides match TRBD1. Losses at the gene ends were 3 bases for V and 1 base for J; bases not matched to a gene: 2. Germline values: CDR1 SGHNT, CDR2 YYREEE (reference sequence). This CDR3 is 14 amino acids long.

This clonotype was seen repeatedly, ten times or more. This chain connects TRBV16 to TRBJ1-5; D uncertain. This CDR3 region has 16 residues. Per germline, CDR1 KGHSY and CDR2 FQNENV. The V end was cut by 6 bases, the J end by 1 base, with 16 bases between. In DNA form, the CDR3 reads TGTGCCAGCAGTTCATACGGACGATCAAGCAATCAGCCCCAGCATTTT. This gives the protein CASSSYGRSSNQPQHF.

This clonotype was counted at least ten times. J is TRBJ2-7 and V is TRBV15, with D perhaps TRBD1 (5 bases). This CDR3 is built from 15 residues. Germline V CDR1 and CDR2: LNHNV, YYDKDF (reference sequence). The V end was cut by 0 bases, the J end by 3 bases, with 12 bases between. CDR3 region: CATSRDLQGHYEQYF. The CDR3 DNA sequence: TGTGCCACCAGCAGAGATTTGCAGGGTCACTACGAGCAGTACTTC.

Concerning this clonotype: A read error is possible here, since a much larger clone lies one base away. This rearrangement joins TRBV20-1 to TRBJ2-5, with unresolved D. Looked up from germline, CDR1 is DFQATT and CDR2 is SNEGSKA (reference sequence). The CDR3 runs to 14 residues. In DNA, the CDR3 is TGCGGTGCTCCCCCTGGTGGGCGGCTCGAGACCCAGTACTTC. Translation gives CGAPPGGRLETQYF.

This clonotype occurred many times. V and J are TRBV7-2 and TRBJ2-1; D is perhaps TRBD1 or TRBD2 (5 bases each). Germline V gene sequence: CDR1 SGHTA, CDR2 FQGNSA. Trimming removed 0 bases at V and 8 bases at J, with 8 bases between. The CDR3 contains 13 residues. The chain's CDR3 is CASSLARGDEQFF. Here the CDR3 DNA reads TGTGCCAGCAGCTTAGCGCGAGGGGATGAGCAGTTCTTC.

This clonotype has at least ten counts. The chain has TRBV27 and TRBJ1-1, with unresolved D. The CDR3 loop spans 13 amino acids. The germline V gene encodes CDR1 MNHEY and CDR2 SMNVEV (reference sequence). The V and J ends lost 4 bases and 0 bases respectively, with 6 bases between them. The CDR3 sequence is CASSYRLNTEAFF. CDR3 sequence (DNA): TGTGCCAGCAGTTACAGACTGAACACTGAAGCTTTCTTT.

This clonotype was counted a few times. Germline and junction disagree at one end, which may indicate a read error. V usage is TRBV20-1 and J usage is TRBJ2-7, with 12 bases lining up with TRBD2. The CDR3 extends over 15 amino acids. Germline-derived CDR1 and CDR2 are DFQATT and SNEGSKA (reference sequence). CDR3 coding DNA: TGCTGTGCTAGGCGACTAGCGGGGGACTCCTACGAGCAGTACTTC. It codes for CCARRLAGDSYEQYF.

Many counts were recorded for this clonotype. This sequence joins TRBV6-1 and TRBJ2-1, with 10 positions matching TRBD2. Germline V gene data show CDR1 as MNHNS and CDR2 as SASEGT. CDR3 length: 17 residues. Losses at the gene ends were 5 bases for V and 0 bases for J; bases not matched to a gene: 7. This chain's CDR3 is CASSTTASGSSYNEQFF. The CDR3 DNA is TGTGCCAGCAGTACAACAGCTAGCGGGAGCTCCTACAATGAGCAGTTCTTC.

This clonotype was counted at least ten times. This chain uses TRBV14 with TRBJ2-3; D gene uncertain. The CDR3 sequence is 20 residues long. CDR1 is SGHDN and CDR2 is FVKESK in the germline V gene. V was clipped by 4 bases and J by 5 bases, with 31 bases between them. CDR3 sequence (DNA): TGTGCCAGCAGCCCCATGCCCATCTTCGCAGGCGGTATACAAGGAGATACGCAGTATTTT. Its translation: CASSPMPIFAGGIQGDTQYF.

This clonotype was seen ten or more times. The V gene is TRBV3-1, the J gene TRBJ2-3; 9 nucleotides match TRBD1. The CDR3 covers 16 residues. Germline trimming cut 9 bases from V and 2 bases from J; bases unmatched to any gene: 12. CDR1 is LGHDT, CDR2 YNNKEL, per germline (reference sequence). CDR3 amino acids: CARKNRDRVFTDTQYF. The CDR3 DNA reads as TGTGCCAGGAAAAACCGGGACAGGGTATTCACAGATACGCAGTATTTT.

This clonotype was picked up many times. The rearrangement links TRBV4-1 to TRBJ2-7; D possibly matches TRBD1 or TRBD2 (5 bases each). In germline, CDR1 is MGHRA, CDR2 YSYEKL. CDR3 length: 15 amino acids. Trimming pared 3 bases from V and 12 bases from J, leaving 24 bases between. This chain's CDR3 is CASSQDRDGITRGYF. The DNA for the CDR3 is TGCGCCAGCAGCCAGGACCGGGACGGAATTACGAGGGGGTACTTC.